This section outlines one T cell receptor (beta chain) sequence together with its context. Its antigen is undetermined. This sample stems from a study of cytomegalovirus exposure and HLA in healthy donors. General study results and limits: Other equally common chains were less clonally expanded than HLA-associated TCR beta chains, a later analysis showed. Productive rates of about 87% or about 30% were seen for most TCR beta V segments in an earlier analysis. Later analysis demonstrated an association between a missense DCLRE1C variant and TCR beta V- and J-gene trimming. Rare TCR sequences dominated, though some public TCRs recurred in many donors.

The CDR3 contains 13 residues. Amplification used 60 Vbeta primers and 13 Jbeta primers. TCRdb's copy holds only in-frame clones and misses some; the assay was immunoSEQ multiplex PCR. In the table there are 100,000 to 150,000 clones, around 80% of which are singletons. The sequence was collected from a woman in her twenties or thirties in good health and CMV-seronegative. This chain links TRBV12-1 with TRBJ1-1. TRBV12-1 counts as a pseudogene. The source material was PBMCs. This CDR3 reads CASSLSPDTEAFF. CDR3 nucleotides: TGTGCCAGCAGCTTAAGCCCGGACACTGAAGCTTTCTTT.